This T cell receptor (beta chain) was observed in a study of control samples from healthy donors and cancer patients. Germline CDR1 SQVTM, CDR2 ANQGSEA. The CDR3 is made up of 12 amino acids. V dropped 6 bases and J dropped 7 bases, with 15 bases sitting between them. TCRdb's copy holds only in-frame clones and misses some; the assay was immunoSEQ multiplex PCR. The data contain under 200,000 clones, less than 95% of them singletons. In its sample, this clone was seen a few times. The genes are TRBV29-1 and TRBJ1-1, with D possibly TRBD1 on 5 matching bases. Specimen: PBMCs. The TCR sequence derives from a man aged 60 to 69 with colorectal cancer. As DNA, the CDR3 is TGCAGCGTAGGATCTCAGGGAAATGAAGCTTTCTTT. Translation: CSVGSQGNEAFF. The complete variable domain, with remaining parts taken from reference TRBV29-1 and TRBJ1-1, reads SAVISQKPSRDICQRGTSLTIQCQVDSQVTMMFWYRQQPGQSLTLIATANQGSEATYESGFVIDKFPISRPNLTFSTLTVSNMSPEDSSIYLCSVGSQGNEAFFGQGTRLTVV.